A selection of T cell receptor beta chains follows, all from one sample in a study of shared clonotypes between healthy human individuals. TCRdb's table, derived via immunoSEQ multiplex PCR, lists solely in-frame clones and lacks some. The table includes under 600,000 clones, almost 97% detected once. The sequenced sample was naive CD4+ T cells sorted from blood. Receptors originate from a woman aged 30 to 39 in good health. Each CDR3 is given without its conserved first and last residue. The order of the fields is V gene, clone size, CDR3 protein. Rows give clone size only sometimes, using once, few, many, or a class for an expanded clone.

TRBV5-1 | - | ASSLGQQNTEAF
TRBV11-2 | - | ASREQGPQETQY
TRBV6-6 | - | ASSYPTWDGSVGYT
TRBV6-1 | - | ASSQTGDTQY
TRBV19 | - | ASSTLNTEAF
TRBV9 | - | ASSVAFSAERRDEQF
TRBV6-4 | - | ASSATSGSSETQY
TRBV4-2 | - | ASSQGSGGLGTGELF
TRBV5-4 | - | ASSLDGETQY
TRBV28 | - | ASMEDFFQPQH
TRBV6-1 | - | ASSEWDSQEGIQY
TRBV5-6 | once | ASSLYGTVASYEQY
TRBV5-1 | - | ASSLGVAGGPDTQY
TRBV5-4 | - | AWDSAYEQY
TRBV28 | - | ASSLRAGGWGVGEQY
TRBV4-1 | - | ASSRLAGTNTGELF
TRBV7-2 | - | ASSLGWDRWAF
TRBV12-2 | - | ASRLAPYQETQY
TRBV11-2 | - | ASSLGVGSWGTEAF
TRBV6-5 | - | ASSSNNGPGELF
TRBV6-1 | - | ASSLSSGANVLT
TRBV28 | - | ASSSNYGYT
TRBV18 | - | ASSRERTGINQPQH
TRBV4-2 | - | ASSQEAPSGRAEPTDTQY
TRBV19 | - | ASSIKGGPVEQF